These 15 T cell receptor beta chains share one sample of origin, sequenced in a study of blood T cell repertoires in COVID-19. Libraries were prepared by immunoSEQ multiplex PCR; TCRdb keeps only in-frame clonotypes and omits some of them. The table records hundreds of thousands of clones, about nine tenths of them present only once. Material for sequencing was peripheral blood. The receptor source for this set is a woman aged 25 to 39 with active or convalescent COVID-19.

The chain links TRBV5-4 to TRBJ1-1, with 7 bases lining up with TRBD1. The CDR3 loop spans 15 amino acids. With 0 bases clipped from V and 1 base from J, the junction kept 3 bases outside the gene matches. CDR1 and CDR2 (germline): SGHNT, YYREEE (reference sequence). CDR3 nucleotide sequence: TGTGCCAGCAGCTTGGAAGGGGGCCGGAACACTGAAGCTTTCTTT. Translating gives CASSLEGGRNTEAFF.

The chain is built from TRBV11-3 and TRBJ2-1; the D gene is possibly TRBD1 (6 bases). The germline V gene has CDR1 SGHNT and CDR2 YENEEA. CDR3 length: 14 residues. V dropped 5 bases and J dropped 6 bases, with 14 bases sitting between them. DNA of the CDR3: TGTGCCAGCAGCCCAGGACAGTCCACCAATGAGCAGTTCTTC. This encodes CASSPGQSTNEQFF.

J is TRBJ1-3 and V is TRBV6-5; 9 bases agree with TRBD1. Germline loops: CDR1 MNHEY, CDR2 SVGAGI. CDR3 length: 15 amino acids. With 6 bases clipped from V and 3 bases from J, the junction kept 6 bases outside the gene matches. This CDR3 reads CASSPTTGGGNTIYF. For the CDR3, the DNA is TGTGCCAGCAGCCCCACGACAGGGGGTGGAAACACCATATATTTT.

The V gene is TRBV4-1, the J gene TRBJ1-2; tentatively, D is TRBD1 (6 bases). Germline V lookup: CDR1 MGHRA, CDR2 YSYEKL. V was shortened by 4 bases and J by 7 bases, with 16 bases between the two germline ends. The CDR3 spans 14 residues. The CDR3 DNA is TGCGCCAGCAGCCCAACGCCGGACAGCCCTGGCTACACCTTC. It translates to CASSPTPDSPGYTF.

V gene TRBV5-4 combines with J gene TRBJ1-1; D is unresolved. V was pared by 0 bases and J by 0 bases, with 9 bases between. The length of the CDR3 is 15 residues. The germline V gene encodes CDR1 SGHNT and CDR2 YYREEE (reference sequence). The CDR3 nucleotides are TGTGCCAGCAGCTTGGCTCAGACTTTGAACACTGAAGCTTTCTTT. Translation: CASSLAQTLNTEAFF.

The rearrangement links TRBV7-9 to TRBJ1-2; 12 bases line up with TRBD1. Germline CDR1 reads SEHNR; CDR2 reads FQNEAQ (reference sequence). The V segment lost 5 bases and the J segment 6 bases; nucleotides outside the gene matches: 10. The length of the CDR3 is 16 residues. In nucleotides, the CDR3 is TGTGCCAGCAGCCGAGGTGGGACAGGGGGCACCAATGGCTACACCTTC. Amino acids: CASSRGGTGGTNGYTF.

In DNA form, the CDR3 reads TGTGCCAGCAGCCAGGGGGGAACGAATTCACCCCTCCACTTT. This codes for CASSQGGTNSPLHF. The chain recombines TRBV6-5 with TRBJ1-6, with 7 bases identical to TRBD1. V was clipped by 6 bases and J by 7 bases; unmatched bases: 6. The CDR3 is made up of 14 amino acids. Germline V CDR1 and CDR2: MNHEY, SVGAGI.

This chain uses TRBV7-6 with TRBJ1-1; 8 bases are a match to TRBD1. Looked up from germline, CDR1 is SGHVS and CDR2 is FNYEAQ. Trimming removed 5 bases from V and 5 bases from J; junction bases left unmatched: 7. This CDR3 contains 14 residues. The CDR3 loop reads CASSNDRGGTEAFF. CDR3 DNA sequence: TGTGCCAGCAGCAATGACAGGGGTGGTACTGAAGCTTTCTTT.

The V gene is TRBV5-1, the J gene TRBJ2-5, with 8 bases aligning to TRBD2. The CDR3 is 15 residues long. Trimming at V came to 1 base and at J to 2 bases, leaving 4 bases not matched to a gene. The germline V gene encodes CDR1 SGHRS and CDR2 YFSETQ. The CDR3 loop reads CASSLSGSGQETQYF. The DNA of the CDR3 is TGCGCCAGCAGCTTGAGCGGGAGTGGTCAAGAGACCCAGTACTTC.

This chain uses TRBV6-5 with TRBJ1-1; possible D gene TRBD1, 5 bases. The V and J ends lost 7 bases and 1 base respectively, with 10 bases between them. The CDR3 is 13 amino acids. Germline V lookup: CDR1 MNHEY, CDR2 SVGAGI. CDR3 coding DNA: TGTGCCAGCACAGGGTCGACGAACACTGAAGCTTTCTTT. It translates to CASTGSTNTEAFF.

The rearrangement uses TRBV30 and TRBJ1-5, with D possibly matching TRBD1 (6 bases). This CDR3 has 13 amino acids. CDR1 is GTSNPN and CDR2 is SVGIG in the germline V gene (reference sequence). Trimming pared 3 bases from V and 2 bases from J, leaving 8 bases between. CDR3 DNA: TGTGCCTGGAGGGCAGGGGGCAATCAGCCCCAGCATTTT. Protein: CAWRAGGNQPQHF.

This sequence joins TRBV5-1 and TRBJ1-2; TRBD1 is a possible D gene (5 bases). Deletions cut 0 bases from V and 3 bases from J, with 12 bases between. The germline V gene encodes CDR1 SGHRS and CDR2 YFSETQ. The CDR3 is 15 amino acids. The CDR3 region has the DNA TGCGCCAGCAGCTTGGTTGTAGGGGCCCACTATGGCTACACCTTC. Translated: CASSLVVGAHYGYTF. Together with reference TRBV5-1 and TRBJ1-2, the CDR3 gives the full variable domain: KAGVTQTPRYLIKTRGQQVTLSCSPISGHRSVSWYQQTPGQGLQFLFEYFSETQRNKGNFPGRFSGRQFSNSRSEMNVSTLELGDSALYLCASSLVVGAHYGYTFGSGTRLTVV.

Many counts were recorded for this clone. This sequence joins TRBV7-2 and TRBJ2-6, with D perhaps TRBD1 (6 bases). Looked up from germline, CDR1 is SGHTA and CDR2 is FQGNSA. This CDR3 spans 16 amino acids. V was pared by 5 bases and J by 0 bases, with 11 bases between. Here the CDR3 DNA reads TGTGCCAGCAGCCCGGACAGTTACTCTGGGGCCAACGTCCTGACTTTC. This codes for CASSPDSYSGANVLTF.

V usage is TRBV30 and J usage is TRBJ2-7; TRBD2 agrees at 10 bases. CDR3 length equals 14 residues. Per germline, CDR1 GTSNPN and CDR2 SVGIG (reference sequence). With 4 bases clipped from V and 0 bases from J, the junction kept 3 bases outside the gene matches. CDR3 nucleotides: TGTGCCTGGACAGCTAGCGGGAGCTCCTACGAGCAGTACTTC. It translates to CAWTASGSSYEQYF.

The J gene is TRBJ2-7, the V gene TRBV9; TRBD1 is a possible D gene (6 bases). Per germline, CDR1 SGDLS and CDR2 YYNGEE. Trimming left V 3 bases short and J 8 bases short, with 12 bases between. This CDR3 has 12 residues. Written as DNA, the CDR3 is TGTGCCAGCAGCGGGCTACAGGGACAGCAGTACTTC. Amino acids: CASSGLQGQQYF.